This is a list of T cell receptor beta chains from one sample in a study of identical twins. TCRdb re-called the 5' RACE reads with MiXCR, one entry per CDR3 protein. The table lists 1.5 million to 2 million distinct CDR3 sequences, under 35% of them singletons. Sequenced material: cord blood. These receptors were obtained from a newborn girl in good health. Both conserved end residues are part of each CDR3. The order of the fields is clone size, J gene, D gene, V gene, CDR3 protein, CDR3 DNA. The D gene is left open where the match is weak. A clone size is listed for some rows: how often the clone was seen (once, few, many), or a class if it is expanded.

clone_size: .; j_call: TRBJ2-7; d_call: .; v_call: TRBV28; cdr3_aa: CASIFRIGRSEQYF; cdr3_nt: TGTGCCAGCATTTTTAGAATAGGGCGAAGCGAGCAGTACTTC
clone_size: many; j_call: TRBJ2-6; d_call: .; v_call: TRBV29-1; cdr3_aa: CSVAPAGANVLTF; cdr3_nt: TGCAGCGTTGCCCCTGCAGGGGCCAACGTCCTGACTTTC
clone_size: few; j_call: TRBJ2-1; d_call: .; v_call: TRBV18; cdr3_aa: CASSPERDKQFF; cdr3_nt: TGTGCCAGCTCACCGGAGCGGGACAAGCAGTTCTTC
clone_size: .; j_call: TRBJ2-5; d_call: .; v_call: TRBV5-1; cdr3_aa: CASSFSGPQEPQYF; cdr3_nt: TGCGCCAGCAGCTTCTCTGGACCACAAGAGCCCCAGTACTTC
clone_size: few; j_call: TRBJ1-2; d_call: TRBD1; v_call: TRBV5-1; cdr3_aa: CASSPGTVTYGYTF; cdr3_nt: TGCGCCAGCAGCCCGGGGACAGTGACCTATGGCTACACCTTC
clone_size: few; j_call: TRBJ2-2; d_call: .; v_call: TRBV5-1; cdr3_aa: CASSLDGQNTGELFF; cdr3_nt: TGCGCCAGCAGCTTGGACGGACAGAACACCGGGGAGCTGTTTTTT
clone_size: few; j_call: TRBJ2-7; d_call: TRBD2; v_call: TRBV20-1; cdr3_aa: CSASPLLAGGPSYEQYF; cdr3_nt: TGCAGTGCTAGCCCGTTACTAGCGGGGGGCCCCTCCTACGAGCAGTACTTC
clone_size: .; j_call: TRBJ2-1; d_call: TRBD1; v_call: TRBV12-3/TRBV12-4; cdr3_aa: CASTWGQVSNEQFF; cdr3_nt: TGTGCCAGCACCTGGGGACAGGTTTCCAATGAGCAGTTCTTC
clone_size: .; j_call: TRBJ2-1; d_call: TRBD1; v_call: TRBV19; cdr3_aa: CASSPPGQTQFF; cdr3_nt: TGTGCCAGTAGTCCCCCGGGACAGACGCAGTTCTTC
clone_size: few; j_call: TRBJ2-1; d_call: .; v_call: TRBV11-1; cdr3_aa: CASSFLAPSYNEQFF; cdr3_nt: TGTGCCAGCAGCTTCCTAGCGCCCTCCTACAATGAGCAGTTCTTC
clone_size: .; j_call: TRBJ2-1; d_call: .; v_call: TRBV30; cdr3_aa: CAWSVGTFNNEQFF; cdr3_nt: TGTGCCTGGAGTGTTGGGACCTTTAACAATGAGCAGTTCTTC
clone_size: few; j_call: TRBJ1-6; d_call: .; v_call: TRBV2; cdr3_aa: CASSVNRVDSPLHF; cdr3_nt: TGTGCCAGCAGTGTGAACAGGGTTGATTCACCCCTCCACTTT
clone_size: .; j_call: TRBJ2-1; d_call: .; v_call: TRBV3-1; cdr3_aa: CASSQGGFNNEQFF; cdr3_nt: TGTGCCAGCAGCCAAGGCGGTTTCAACAATGAGCAGTTCTTC
clone_size: few; j_call: TRBJ1-4; d_call: TRBD1; v_call: TRBV4-2; cdr3_aa: CASSDRDRGRNEKLFF; cdr3_nt: TGTGCCAGCAGCGACCGGGACAGGGGGCGGAATGAAAAACTGTTTTTT
clone_size: .; j_call: TRBJ1-4; d_call: .; v_call: TRBV19; cdr3_aa: CASSWGAATINEKLFF; cdr3_nt: TGTGCCAGTTCCTGGGGAGCAGCGACGATTAATGAAAAACTGTTTTTT
clone_size: .; j_call: TRBJ2-1; d_call: TRBD2; v_call: TRBV20-1; cdr3_aa: CSARAPRGLAHGEQFF; cdr3_nt: TGCAGTGCTAGAGCTCCACGAGGACTAGCGCACGGTGAGCAGTTCTTC
clone_size: .; j_call: TRBJ2-5; d_call: .; v_call: TRBV7-9; cdr3_aa: CASSSSGNRETQYF; cdr3_nt: TGTGCCAGCAGCTCTTCCGGTAATCGGGAGACCCAGTACTTC
clone_size: .; j_call: TRBJ1-1; d_call: .; v_call: TRBV6-1; cdr3_aa: CASSPQTRGMNTEAFF; cdr3_nt: TGTGCCAGCAGCCCCCAAACGAGGGGGATGAACACTGAAGCTTTCTTT
clone_size: .; j_call: TRBJ2-5; d_call: .; v_call: TRBV20-1; cdr3_aa: CSASLGYQETQYF; cdr3_nt: TGCAGTGCTAGTCTGGGGTACCAAGAGACCCAGTACTTC
clone_size: .; j_call: TRBJ1-5; d_call: .; v_call: TRBV20-1; cdr3_aa: CSAKKGGGQPQHF; cdr3_nt: TGCAGCGCTAAAAAGGGGGGGGGTCAGCCCCAGCATTTT
clone_size: .; j_call: TRBJ2-5; d_call: .; v_call: TRBV5-1; cdr3_aa: CASSPRRAGETQYF; cdr3_nt: TGCGCCAGCAGCCCTCGACGGGCCGGAGAGACCCAGTACTTC
clone_size: .; j_call: TRBJ2-2; d_call: .; v_call: TRBV10-3; cdr3_aa: CAISESYTGELFF; cdr3_nt: TGTGCCATCAGTGAGTCCTACACCGGGGAGCTGTTTTTT
clone_size: few; j_call: TRBJ2-7; d_call: .; v_call: TRBV6-1; cdr3_aa: CASSDAGVYTYEQYF; cdr3_nt: TGTGCCAGCAGTGATGCCGGGGTTTACACCTACGAGCAGTACTTC
clone_size: .; j_call: TRBJ2-5; d_call: TRBD1; v_call: TRBV20-1; cdr3_aa: CSARGQSLQETQYF; cdr3_nt: TGCAGTGCTAGGGGACAGAGTCTCCAAGAGACCCAGTACTTC
clone_size: few; j_call: TRBJ2-5; d_call: TRBD2; v_call: TRBV4-2; cdr3_aa: CASSQDGQTSGGETQYF; cdr3_nt: TGTGCCAGCAGCCAAGATGGCCAAACTAGCGGGGGTGAGACCCAGTACTTC
clone_size: few; j_call: TRBJ1-2; d_call: .; v_call: TRBV10-3; cdr3_aa: CAISVGHPYGYTF; cdr3_nt: TGTGCCATCAGTGTAGGGCACCCCTATGGCTACACCTTC
clone_size: few; j_call: TRBJ2-1; d_call: TRBD2; v_call: TRBV12-3/TRBV12-4; cdr3_aa: CASSPQLAGGRGEQFF; cdr3_nt: TGTGCCAGCAGCCCCCAACTAGCGGGAGGCCGAGGTGAGCAGTTCTTC
clone_size: many; j_call: TRBJ2-5; d_call: TRBD1; v_call: TRBV5-1; cdr3_aa: CASTRTGKETQYF; cdr3_nt: TGCGCCAGCACTCGGACAGGGAAAGAGACCCAGTACTTC
clone_size: .; j_call: TRBJ2-3; d_call: TRBD2; v_call: TRBV4-2; cdr3_aa: CAGSQEPSVAGGSTDTQYF; cdr3_nt: TGTGCCGGCAGCCAAGAGCCCTCGGTAGCGGGGGGTAGCACAGATACGCAGTATTTT
clone_size: .; j_call: TRBJ2-5; d_call: .; v_call: TRBV5-1; cdr3_aa: CASSFDSPQETQYF; cdr3_nt: TGCGCCAGCAGCTTTGACAGCCCACAAGAGACCCAGTACTTC
clone_size: .; j_call: TRBJ2-2; d_call: .; v_call: TRBV28; cdr3_aa: CASSLREPGELFF; cdr3_nt: TGTGCCAGCAGTTTACGGGAGCCCGGGGAGCTGTTTTTT
clone_size: .; j_call: TRBJ2-5; d_call: TRBD2; v_call: TRBV4-2; cdr3_aa: CSSSQDRLAGKTQYF; cdr3_nt: TGTTCCAGCAGCCAAGATAGGCTAGCGGGGAAGACCCAGTACTTC
clone_size: few; j_call: TRBJ2-7; d_call: .; v_call: TRBV29-1; cdr3_aa: CSVVRPGTYSYEQYF; cdr3_nt: TGCAGCGTTGTGAGACCGGGGACATACTCCTACGAGCAGTACTTC
clone_size: .; j_call: TRBJ2-2; d_call: TRBD2; v_call: TRBV6-1; cdr3_aa: CASLPWIWRESGTGELFF; cdr3_nt: TGTGCCAGCCTTCCTTGGATATGGCGGGAGAGCGGGACCGGGGAGCTGTTTTTT
clone_size: few; j_call: TRBJ2-7; d_call: TRBD2; v_call: TRBV20-1; cdr3_aa: CSAGEREVSYEQYF; cdr3_nt: TGCAGTGCAGGGGAGCGGGAGGTCTCCTACGAGCAGTACTTC
clone_size: .; j_call: TRBJ2-1; d_call: .; v_call: TRBV20-1; cdr3_aa: CGARDRGNNEQFF; cdr3_nt: TGCGGTGCTAGAGATCGAGGGAACAATGAGCAGTTCTTC
clone_size: .; j_call: TRBJ1-2; d_call: .; v_call: TRBV9; cdr3_aa: CASSSRGFSGDISYGYTF; cdr3_nt: TGTGCCAGCAGCTCTAGGGGTTTCTCTGGGGACATCAGCTATGGGTACACCTTC
clone_size: .; j_call: TRBJ2-2; d_call: .; v_call: TRBV20-1; cdr3_aa: CSARELFTGELFF; cdr3_nt: TGCAGTGCTAGAGAGCTATTCACCGGGGAGCTGTTTTTT
clone_size: .; j_call: TRBJ2-7; d_call: .; v_call: TRBV20-1; cdr3_aa: CSAVYSYEQYF; cdr3_nt: TGCAGTGCCGTATATTCCTACGAGCAGTACTTC
clone_size: .; j_call: TRBJ2-1; d_call: TRBD2; v_call: TRBV5-1; cdr3_aa: CASSRTLAGVTYNEQFF; cdr3_nt: TGCGCCAGCAGCCGAACACTAGCGGGGGTCACCTACAATGAGCAGTTCTTC
clone_size: few; j_call: TRBJ2-3; d_call: .; v_call: TRBV3-1; cdr3_aa: CASSQDPSRADTQYF; cdr3_nt: TGTGCCAGCAGCCAAGATCCTTCCAGAGCAGATACGCAGTATTTT
clone_size: many; j_call: TRBJ1-2; d_call: .; v_call: TRBV28; cdr3_aa: CATARNYGYTF; cdr3_nt: TGTGCTACCGCCAGGAACTATGGCTACACCTTC
clone_size: few; j_call: TRBJ2-6; d_call: .; v_call: TRBV6-2/TRBV6-3; cdr3_aa: CASSDDRYSGANVLTF; cdr3_nt: TGTGCCAGCAGCGATGACAGGTACTCTGGGGCCAACGTCCTGACTTTC
clone_size: .; j_call: TRBJ2-4; d_call: .; v_call: TRBV6-2/TRBV6-3; cdr3_aa: CASSFRVLAKNIQYF; cdr3_nt: TGTGCCAGCAGTTTTCGAGTACTAGCCAAAAACATTCAGTACTTC
clone_size: .; j_call: TRBJ2-3; d_call: TRBD2; v_call: TRBV28; cdr3_aa: CVASGTTHGWADTQYF; cdr3_nt: TGTGTCGCATCCGGGACTACTCATGGCTGGGCAGATACGCAGTATTTT
clone_size: few; j_call: TRBJ2-7; d_call: .; v_call: TRBV20-1; cdr3_aa: CSARGTQNEQYF; cdr3_nt: TGCAGTGCTAGAGGTACTCAAAATGAGCAGTACTTC
clone_size: .; j_call: TRBJ1-2; d_call: TRBD1; v_call: TRBV29-1; cdr3_aa: CSVAGTGEGYGYTF; cdr3_nt: TGCAGCGTTGCTGGGACAGGGGAGGGCTATGGCTACACCTTC
clone_size: .; j_call: TRBJ1-2; d_call: TRBD1; v_call: TRBV7-2; cdr3_aa: CASSLGTGGSGYTF; cdr3_nt: TGTGCCAGCAGCCTAGGGACAGGGGGATCGGGCTACACCTTC